Sequencing of this TCR beta chain was carried out in a study of cytomegalovirus exposure and HLA in healthy donors. Sequencing used immunoSEQ multiplex PCR; TCRdb keeps in-frame clones, though not all of them. The top ten hold 10% to 13% of the sample, which has around 150,000 clones, 89% seen once. The CDR3 consists of 17 residues. Germline lookup yields CDR1 ENHRY and CDR2 SYGVKD. V lost 3 bases and J lost 4; bases outside the gene matches: 8. The sequence derives from a young woman in good health and CMV-seropositive. The chain couples TRBV10-3 to TRBJ2-1, with TRBD2 matching 11 bases. The specimen was PBMCs. The CDR3 reads CAISDPSVAGGYNEQFF. DNA for the CDR3: TGTGCCATCAGTGACCCCTCGGTAGCGGGAGGGTACAATGAGCAGTTCTTC.